This TCR beta chain stems from a study of blood T cells in healthy people across ages. At least ten counts were recorded for this clonotype. The antigen is unknown. The CDR3 covers 12 residues. With 3 bases removed from V and 2 bases from J, the gap between germline ends came to 8 bases. The germline gives CDR1 SQVTM, CDR2 ANQGSEA. The use of a sample-barcoded 5' primer and a J-beta primer mix characterized a second PCR of about 6 to 12 cycles. One entry per CDR3 protein, called by TCRdb with MiXCR from the 5' RACE reads. Among some 1.7 million distinct CDR3 sequences listed, 28% were seen once. Study-level findings and limits: A conclusive naive versus antigen-experienced comparison was prevented by the unsorted PBMCs.

The receptor was derived from a woman aged 25 to 45 in good health. The rearrangement links TRBV29-1 to TRBJ2-7, with D tentatively TRBD1 (6 bases). Sequencing was done on a sample of blood. As DNA, the CDR3 is TGCAGCGTTGAGGGACAAACCTACGAGCAGTACTTC. Translation gives CSVEGQTYEQYF.